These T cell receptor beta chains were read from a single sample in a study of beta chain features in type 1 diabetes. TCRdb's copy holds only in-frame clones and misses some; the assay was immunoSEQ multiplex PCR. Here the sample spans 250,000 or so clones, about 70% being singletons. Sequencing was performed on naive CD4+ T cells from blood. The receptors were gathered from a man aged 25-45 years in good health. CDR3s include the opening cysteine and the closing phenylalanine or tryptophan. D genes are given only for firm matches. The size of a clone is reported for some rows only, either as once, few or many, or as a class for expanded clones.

CDR3 DNA: TGCAGCGTTCGTGGGGACAGGGGTAACTATGGCTACACCTTC
CDR3 protein: CSVRGDRGNYGYTF
J gene: TRBJ1-2
D gene: TRBD1
CDR3 length: 14
clone size: once
V gene: TRBV29-1

CDR3 DNA: TGTGCCAGCAGCCCTCAAGGGGGGACAAACACAGATACGCAGTATTTT
CDR3 protein: CASSPQGGTNTDTQYF
J gene: TRBJ2-3
D gene: -
CDR3 length: 16
clone size: -
V gene: TRBV9

CDR3 DNA: TGCAGCGTTGACAGGACAGGGACTTACGAGCAGTACTTC
CDR3 protein: CSVDRTGTYEQYF
J gene: TRBJ2-7
D gene: TRBD1
CDR3 length: 13
clone size: -
V gene: TRBV29-1

CDR3 DNA: TGTGCCAGCAGCTTGAACAGGGCTTTCACCTACGAGCAGTACTTC
CDR3 protein: CASSLNRAFTYEQYF
J gene: TRBJ2-7
D gene: -
CDR3 length: 15
clone size: -
V gene: TRBV7-9

CDR3 DNA: TGTGCCAGCAGTCGCTCCGCCAACCAAGAGACCCAGTACTTC
CDR3 protein: CASSRSANQETQYF
J gene: TRBJ2-5
D gene: -
CDR3 length: 14
clone size: -
V gene: TRBV6-5

CDR3 DNA: TGCGCCAGCAGCCAAGTGGAGAAGCCGAATGAGCAGTTCTTC
CDR3 protein: CASSQVEKPNEQFF
J gene: TRBJ2-1
D gene: -
CDR3 length: 14
clone size: -
V gene: TRBV4-3

CDR3 DNA: TGTGCCAGCAGCGCAACAGGGGGCGGCTACGAGCAGTACTTC
CDR3 protein: CASSATGGGYEQYF
J gene: TRBJ2-7
D gene: TRBD1
CDR3 length: 14
clone size: -
V gene: TRBV7-9

CDR3 DNA: TGTGCCTGGAGTGTACAGAAAAATGAGCAGTTCTTC
CDR3 protein: CAWSVQKNEQFF
J gene: TRBJ2-1
D gene: -
CDR3 length: 12
clone size: -
V gene: TRBV30

CDR3 DNA: TGTGCCAGCGGCAGACTCGAAAGCACAGATACGCAGTATTTT
CDR3 protein: CASGRLESTDTQYF
J gene: TRBJ2-3
D gene: -
CDR3 length: 14
clone size: -
V gene: TRBV25-1

CDR3 DNA: TGTGCCAGCAGCTTCTTGGGAGAGACCCAGTACTTC
CDR3 protein: CASSFLGETQYF
J gene: TRBJ2-5
D gene: -
CDR3 length: 12
clone size: -
V gene: TRBV7-2

CDR3 DNA: TGTGCCAGCAGCCCTGACAGGGGGCGAGGCGAGCAGTACTTC
CDR3 protein: CASSPDRGRGEQYF
J gene: TRBJ2-7
D gene: TRBD1
CDR3 length: 14
clone size: few
V gene: TRBV7-2

CDR3 DNA: TGTGCCACCAGCATTAGACTAGCGTTTGAGCAGTTCTTC
CDR3 protein: CATSIRLAFEQFF
J gene: TRBJ2-1
D gene: TRBD2
CDR3 length: 13
clone size: -
V gene: TRBV15

CDR3 DNA: TGTGCCAGCAGTTTAGCGGTTCGACGTGAGCAGTTCTTC
CDR3 protein: CASSLAVRREQFF
J gene: TRBJ2-1
D gene: -
CDR3 length: 13
clone size: -
V gene: TRBV2

CDR3 DNA: TGCAGCGTTACGGGGGCCTTTGGAGGCTACACCTTC
CDR3 protein: CSVTGAFGGYTF
J gene: TRBJ1-2
D gene: -
CDR3 length: 12
clone size: few
V gene: TRBV29-1

CDR3 DNA: TGTGCCAGCAGCAAGGAGGGGAGTACCGGGGAGCTGTTTTTT
CDR3 protein: CASSKEGSTGELFF
J gene: TRBJ2-2
D gene: -
CDR3 length: 14
clone size: -
V gene: TRBV28

CDR3 DNA: TGTGCCAGCTCTCCCCCAGGGCGGGGGACGTACGAGCAGTACTTC
CDR3 protein: CASSPPGRGTYEQYF
J gene: TRBJ2-7
D gene: TRBD2
CDR3 length: 15
clone size: -
V gene: TRBV18

CDR3 DNA: TGTGCCAGCAGTTACCATGGGCTAGCGGGAGACCAGTACTTC
CDR3 protein: CASSYHGLAGDQYF
J gene: TRBJ2-5
D gene: TRBD2
CDR3 length: 14
clone size: -
V gene: TRBV6-5

CDR3 DNA: TGTGCCTGGACTAGGGGGCACAGCTCCTACGAGCAGTACTTC
CDR3 protein: CAWTRGHSSYEQYF
J gene: TRBJ2-7
D gene: TRBD1
CDR3 length: 14
clone size: few
V gene: TRBV30

CDR3 DNA: TGTGCCAGCAGTGACGGCCCGAGGCGTTCACCCCTCCACTTT
CDR3 protein: CASSDGPRRSPLHF
J gene: TRBJ1-6
D gene: -
CDR3 length: 14
clone size: -
V gene: TRBV2

CDR3 DNA: TGTGCCAGCAGTTTCGGTCGACAAGAGACCCAGTACTTC
CDR3 protein: CASSFGRQETQYF
J gene: TRBJ2-5
D gene: -
CDR3 length: 13
clone size: -
V gene: TRBV6-5

CDR3 DNA: TGTGCCAGCAGTGTTCACCCGAACACTGAAGCTTTCTTT
CDR3 protein: CASSVHPNTEAFF
J gene: TRBJ1-1
D gene: -
CDR3 length: 13
clone size: -
V gene: TRBV2

CDR3 DNA: TGTGCCTGGAGTGGGGACCTCACAGATACGCAGTATTTT
CDR3 protein: CAWSGDLTDTQYF
J gene: TRBJ2-3
D gene: -
CDR3 length: 13
clone size: -
V gene: TRBV30